This paragraph covers one T cell receptor (beta chain) sequence. The sample comes from a study of OX40 agonist ivuxolimab in advanced cancers. Produced via immunoSEQ multiplex PCR; TCRdb's table is partial and in-frame only. The table lists around 62,000 clones, around 85% of them singletons. The TCR comes from an adult with an advanced solid tumor such as melanoma, head and neck, liver or kidney cancer. This specimen was CD4+ or CD8+ T cells sorted from blood, taken in a trial of the OX40 agonist ivuxolimab.

The CDR3 DNA reads TGTGCCAGCAGTATGGCAGGGACCCAAGAGACCCAGTACTTC. Encoded protein: CASSMAGTQETQYF. The chain recombines TRBV25-1 with TRBJ2-5; D possibly matches TRBD1 or TRBD2 (5 bases each). The germline V and J ends were trimmed by 5 bases and 1 base, with 11 bases remaining between them. The germline V gene has CDR1 MGHDK and CDR2 SYGVNS. The CDR3 consists of 14 residues.